A single sample gave rise to the 32 T cell receptor beta chains below, sequenced in a study of human T cells and chemical hapten exposure. The time point is: pre-sensitization, week 0. As to treatment: therapeutic diphenylcyclopropenone sensitization with weekly scalp DPC. TCRdb reprocessed the RACE reads with MiXCR, giving one entry per CDR3 protein. Of over 85,000 distinct CDR3 sequences detected, 9.5% to 14% appear once; the ten largest clones hold about 3%. The material sequenced was whole blood, taken in connection with sensitization to the hapten diphenylcyclopropenone (DPC). These receptor sequences come from a woman between 55 and 75 years old with alopecia areata. Some clones in this sample may be carry-over from other donors' samples.

This clonotype was seen at least ten times. The chain is built from TRBV7-9 and TRBJ1-6, with D perhaps matching TRBD1 (6 bases). CDR1 and CDR2 (germline): SEHNR, FQNEAQ (reference sequence). Trimming stripped 5 bases from V and 8 bases from J, with 10 bases between. The CDR3 extends over 13 amino acids. The CDR3 region is CASSRQEDSPLHF. In DNA, the CDR3 is TGTGCCAGCAGCAGACAGGAGGATTCACCCCTCCACTTT.

This clonotype came up a few times. The gene calls are TRBV5-1 and TRBJ1-6; unclear D gene. This CDR3 region has 15 residues. CDR1 and CDR2 from the germline V gene are SGHRS and YFSETQ. V was shortened by 2 bases and J by 5 bases, with 11 bases between the two germline ends. The CDR3 loop is CASSLSTQNNSPLHF. The CDR3 nucleotides are TGCGCCAGCAGCTTATCGACGCAGAATAATTCACCCCTCCACTTT.

V gene TRBV5-4 combines with J gene TRBJ2-5; TRBD2 aligns across 8 bases. CDR3 length equals 14 residues. Germline trimming cut 4 bases from V and 5 bases from J; bases unmatched to any gene: 7. Germline-derived CDR1 and CDR2 are SGHNT and YYREEE (reference sequence). The CDR3 nucleotides are TGTGCCAGCAGCGGGACTAGTAATACCGAGACCCAGTACTTC. Protein product: CASSGTSNTETQYF. The variable domain in full, completed from reference TRBV5-4 and TRBJ2-5, reads ETGVTQSPTHLIKTRGQQVTLRCSSQSGHNTVSWYQQALGQGPQFIFQYYREEENGRGNFPPRFSGLQFPNYSSELNVNALELDDSALYLCASSGTSNTETQYFGPGTRLLVL.

The chain uses TRBV14 and TRBJ1-5; D possibly corresponds to TRBD1 (6 bases). Germline CDR1 SGHDN, CDR2 FVKESK. The CDR3 length is 16 residues. V was clipped by 8 bases and J by 2 bases, with 19 bases between them. The CDR3 reads CASGNREDNGNQPQHF. In DNA form, the CDR3 reads TGTGCCAGCGGGAACAGGGAGGATAACGGCAATCAGCCCCAGCATTTT.

This clonotype was observed many times. The CDR3 protein is CASSQERQQPQHF. For the CDR3, the DNA is TGTGCCAGCTCGCAAGAACGACAGCAGCCCCAGCATTTT. The chain combines TRBV18 with TRBJ1-5; possibly TRBD1 for D (5 bases). The germline V gene encodes CDR1 KGHSH and CDR2 LQKENI. There are 13 residues in the CDR3. Trimming removed 6 bases from V and 7 bases from J, with 13 bases in between.

The CDR3: CASSEETGWRAAFF. The CDR3 DNA reads as TGTGCCAGCAGTGAAGAGACAGGATGGAGGGCAGCTTTCTTT. The rearrangement uses TRBV25-1 and TRBJ1-1; weak D call: TRBD1 (6 bases). The germline V and J ends were trimmed by 2 bases and 10 bases, with 17 bases remaining between them. Germline CDR1 reads MGHDK; CDR2 reads SYGVNS. This CDR3 spans 14 amino acids.

Many counts were recorded for this clonotype. The V call is TRBV20-1, the J call TRBJ2-1; D unclear. Germline V CDR1 and CDR2: DFQATT, SNEGSKA (reference sequence). The germline V and J ends were trimmed by 6 bases and 0 bases, with 18 bases remaining between them. This CDR3 spans 16 amino acids. The CDR3 sequence is CSALDVGRNSYNEQFF. CDR3 nucleotides: TGCAGTGCCCTGGACGTCGGGCGAAACTCCTACAATGAGCAGTTCTTC.

This clonotype occurred a few times. The chain recombines TRBV5-6 with TRBJ1-1; 9 bases agree with TRBD1. J lost 3 bases, V lost 1 base, and 4 bases had no gene match. This CDR3 is 15 amino acids long. Germline CDR1 SGHDT, CDR2 YYEEEE. The CDR3 DNA is TGTGCCAGCAGCTTGACAGGGGGCCCTTACACTGAAGCTTTCTTT. This encodes CASSLTGGPYTEAFF.

The chain uses TRBV5-1 and TRBJ2-7; perhaps TRBD2 as D (6 bases). The CDR3 is 14 amino acids. Trimming left V 5 bases short and J 4 bases short, with 16 bases between. Per germline, CDR1 SGHRS and CDR2 YFSETQ. The CDR3 DNA follows: TGCGCCAGCAGGCCGGGACTGGCGATGTACGAGCAGTACTTC. Encoded protein: CASRPGLAMYEQYF.

This clonotype was counted ten times or more. The J gene is TRBJ1-2, the V gene TRBV7-2, with 9 bases fitting TRBD1. Germline-derived CDR1 and CDR2 are SGHTA and FQGNSA. This CDR3 has 15 amino acids. The V gene end was trimmed by 7 bases and the J gene end by 6 bases; junction bases not matched to a gene: 12. The CDR3 sequence is CASTFQQGAPNGYTF. The CDR3 region has the DNA TGTGCCAGCACCTTTCAACAGGGGGCGCCGAATGGCTACACCTTC.

This clonotype was counted only a few times. The rearrangement joins TRBV18 to TRBJ1-5; tentative D call: TRBD1 (6 bases). The germline CDR1 and CDR2 sequences are KGHSH and LQKENI. The CDR3 is made up of 15 amino acids. V lost 3 bases, J lost 2 bases, and 11 bases lay in between. CDR3 nucleotide sequence: TGTGCCAGCTCACCGATGACAGGACGCAATCAGCCCCAGCATTTT. Translation gives CASSPMTGRNQPQHF.

This clonotype was counted at least ten times. V gene TRBV4-1 combines with J gene TRBJ1-3; D gene ambiguous. V was cut by 0 bases and J by 0 bases, with 9 bases left in between. Germline V gene lookup returns CDR1 MGHRA and CDR2 YSYEKL. The CDR3 covers 16 residues. CDR3 protein: CASSQEWPRSGNTIYF. The CDR3 DNA reads TGCGCCAGCAGCCAAGAGTGGCCCCGCTCTGGAAACACCATATATTTT.

V is TRBV24-1 and J is TRBJ2-6; 7 bases match TRBD1. Germline lookup yields CDR1 KGHDR and CDR2 SFDVKD. CDR3 length: 16 amino acids. The V and J ends lost 3 bases and 2 bases, in that order; junction bases with no gene match: 3. The CDR3 coding sequence is TGTGCCACCAGTGATGGGGGACAGCCTGGGGCCAACGTCCTGACTTTC. This gives the protein CATSDGGQPGANVLTF.

At least ten counts were recorded for this clonotype. The rearrangement joins TRBV20-1 to TRBJ1-2; 8 bases fit TRBD1. The CDR3 covers 13 residues. V shed 4 bases, J shed 4 bases, and the junction held 5 bases outside the gene matches. CDR1 and CDR2 (germline): DFQATT, SNEGSKA (reference sequence). CDR3 sequence: CSANRQGTYGYTF. The CDR3 coding sequence is TGCAGTGCTAACAGACAGGGGACCTATGGCTACACCTTC.

This clonotype was picked up a small number of times. The rearrangement links TRBV6-6 to TRBJ2-7; TRBD2 might be the D (6 bases). V was clipped by 6 bases and J by 7 bases, with 16 bases between them. The CDR3 is 13 residues long. CDR1 and CDR2 from the germline V gene are MNHNY and SVGAGI (reference sequence). The CDR3 nucleotides are TGTGCCAGCAGACTCGGGACTCCCGGTGAGCAGTACTTC. It translates to CASRLGTPGEQYF.

This clonotype was recorded many times. The rearrangement uses TRBV7-9 and TRBJ1-2; no clear D. In germline, CDR1 is SEHNR, CDR2 FQNEAQ (reference sequence). V dropped 7 bases and J dropped 3 bases, with 18 bases sitting between them. CDR3 length equals 15 residues. The CDR3 DNA sequence: TGTGCCAGCAATCTCCGCCCAGATTCCGACTATGGCTACACCTTC. As protein: CASNLRPDSDYGYTF.

This clonotype was found a few times. The genes are TRBV5-1 and TRBJ2-7; D gene ambiguous. The V gene's germline CDR1 is SGHRS and CDR2 YFSETQ. CDR3 length: 12 amino acids. Deletions cut 0 bases from V and 6 bases from J, with 7 bases between. In DNA form, the CDR3 reads TGCGCCAGCAGCTTGGTAGGGCCCGAGCAGTACTTC. As protein: CASSLVGPEQYF.

This clonotype was detected only a few times. The chain links TRBV5-4 to TRBJ1-4; D perhaps matches TRBD1 (5 bases). The length of the CDR3 is 15 residues. Germline values: CDR1 SGHNT, CDR2 YYREEE (reference sequence). The V end was cut by 4 bases, the J end by 8 bases, with 18 bases between. The CDR3 DNA reads as TGTGCCAGCAGCCTTCGGTCGGACGGGGGGGAAAAACTGTTTTTT. This translates into CASSLRSDGGEKLFF.

This clonotype was seen only a few times. The chain recombines TRBV30 with TRBJ2-5; 9 nucleotides agree with TRBD1. J gave up 0 bases and V 3 bases, and 8 bases lay outside the gene matches. In germline, CDR1 is GTSNPN, CDR2 SVGIG (reference sequence). This CDR3 is 16 amino acids long. CDR3 sequence: CAWRPIGQGYQETQYF. CDR3 bases: TGTGCCTGGAGACCTATAGGACAGGGGTACCAAGAGACCCAGTACTTC. The complete variable domain, with remaining parts taken from reference TRBV30 and TRBJ2-5, reads SQTIHQWPATLVQPVGSPLSLECTVEGTSNPNLYWYRQAAGRGLQLLFYSVGIGQISSEVPQNLSASRPQDRQFILSSKKLLLSDSGFYLCAWRPIGQGYQETQYFGPGTRLLVL.

This clonotype has ten or more counts. DNA of the CDR3: TGTGCCAGCAGTCCGGGACTCCTACACACCGGGGAGCTGTTTTTT. This sequence encodes CASSPGLLHTGELFF. This chain joins TRBV4-2 and TRBJ2-2, with D tentatively TRBD2 (6 bases). V lost 6 bases and J lost 3, with 14 bases in between. Germline values: CDR1 LGHNA, CDR2 YNFKEQ. The CDR3 has 15 residues.

This clonotype came up many times. V usage is TRBV20-1 and J usage is TRBJ2-7, with D possibly being TRBD2 (7 bases). V was cut by 6 bases and J by 2 bases, with 17 bases left in between. Germline CDR1 reads DFQATT; CDR2 reads SNEGSKA (reference sequence). The CDR3 is 14 amino acids. The CDR3 region is CSADRGGPPYEQYF. In DNA, the CDR3 is TGCAGTGCCGACCGCGGGGGCCCCCCCTACGAGCAGTACTTC.

This clonotype was recorded many times. This chain uses TRBV11-2 with TRBJ1-6; D gene uncertain. Germline V gene sequence: CDR1 SGHAT, CDR2 FQNNGV. This CDR3 has 13 amino acids. Trimming removed 0 bases at V and 13 bases at J, with 10 bases between. The CDR3 protein is CASSLDRYNPLHF. CDR3 in DNA: TGTGCCAGCAGCTTAGATCGGTACAACCCCCTCCACTTT.

This chain links TRBV7-3 with TRBJ2-5; TRBD2 might be the D (6 bases). CDR3 length: 16 amino acids. Germline V lookup: CDR1 SGHTA, CDR2 FQGTGA. Trimming removed 1 base at V and 5 bases at J, with 17 bases between. Here the CDR3 DNA reads TGTGCCAGCAGCTTAAAGTTGGGCGGGGTCCACGAGACCCAGTACTTC. It codes for CASSLKLGGVHETQYF.

This clonotype was seen many times. The J gene is TRBJ2-2, the V gene TRBV11-2; the match to TRBD1 covers 10 bases. This CDR3 has 18 amino acids. J gave up 5 bases and V 2 bases, and 11 bases lay outside the gene matches. Germline V gene sequence: CDR1 SGHAT, CDR2 FQNNGV. CDR3 sequence reads: CASSLKMPGQGTTGELFF. DNA for the CDR3: TGTGCCAGCAGCTTAAAGATGCCGGGACAGGGGACGACCGGGGAGCTGTTTTTT.

This clonotype has a handful of counts. This chain joins TRBV5-6 and TRBJ2-3; no clear D. This CDR3 region has 16 residues. Per germline, CDR1 SGHDT and CDR2 YYEEEE. The V end was cut by 2 bases, the J end by 3 bases, with 16 bases between. The CDR3 DNA follows: TGTGCCAGCAGCTTTAATTTCGGCGGCGGTACAGATACGCAGTATTTT. Translation gives CASSFNFGGGTDTQYF.

This clonotype was seen only a few times. The chain uses TRBV10-3 and TRBJ2-5, with 10 bases matching TRBD2. Germline V gene data show CDR1 as ENHRY and CDR2 as SYGVKD. V shed 4 bases and J 4 bases; nucleotides not matched to a gene: 9. The CDR3 has 16 amino acids. The CDR3 nucleotides are TGTGCCATCAGTGCGCAGCGGGGGGGCCCTACAGAGACCCAGTACTTC. It yields the protein CAISAQRGGPTETQYF.

V usage is TRBV29-1 and J usage is TRBJ2-3, with TRBD1 matching over 7 bases. V was clipped by 5 bases and J by 0 bases; unmatched bases: 2. Germline loops: CDR1 SQVTM, CDR2 ANQGSEA. The CDR3 sequence is 13 residues long. CDR3 bases: TGCAGCGTTTTACAGGGGAGCACAGATACGCAGTATTTT. Its protein is CSVLQGSTDTQYF.

This chain uses TRBV5-1 with TRBJ2-7; 12 positions agree with TRBD1. Germline CDR1 reads SGHRS; CDR2 reads YFSETQ. The CDR3 totals 14 residues. V was pared by 3 bases and J by 5 bases, with 3 bases of the junction left unmatched. The chain's CDR3 is CASSSGDRGHEQYF. The CDR3 DNA reads TGCGCCAGCAGCTCAGGGGACAGGGGGCACGAGCAGTACTTC. Combining the CDR3 with reference TRBV5-1 and TRBJ2-7 gives the whole variable domain KAGVTQTPRYLIKTRGQQVTLSCSPISGHRSVSWYQQTPGQGLQFLFEYFSETQRNKGNFPGRFSGRQFSNSRSEMNVSTLELGDSALYLCASSSGDRGHEQYFGPGTRLTVT.

This clonotype was counted only a few times. The genes are TRBV10-1 and TRBJ1-2; possible D gene TRBD1, 5 bases. CDR3 size: 19 residues. Trimming removed 0 bases from V and 4 bases from J, with 24 bases in between. Germline CDR1 WNHNN, CDR2 SYGVQD (reference sequence). CDR3 coding DNA: TGCGCCAGCAGTGAGTCGCGTGTGGACACTTTTAGTTGCGTCTATGGCTACACCTTC. This translates into CASSESRVDTFSCVYGYTF.

This clonotype was observed at least ten times. CDR3: CASSQEGYQETQYF. CDR3 nucleotide sequence: TGCGCCAGCAGCCAGGAAGGGTACCAAGAGACCCAGTACTTC. The V and J genes are TRBV4-1 and TRBJ2-5, with D hard to call. Germline CDR1 and CDR2: MGHRA and YSYEKL. V lost 3 bases to trimming and J lost 0 bases, with 8 bases between them. The CDR3 totals 14 residues.

V usage is TRBV5-1 and J usage is TRBJ2-1; 8 bases line up with TRBD2. Per the germline V gene, CDR1 is SGHRS and CDR2 is YFSETQ. The V segment lost 5 bases and the J segment 0 bases; nucleotides outside the gene matches: 7. The CDR3 extends over 16 amino acids. The CDR3: CASSREGRSSYNEQFF. CDR3 bases: TGCGCCAGCAGTCGGGAGGGCAGAAGCTCCTACAATGAGCAGTTCTTC.

This clonotype was seen more than once but under ten times. The chain has TRBV2 and TRBJ2-7, with D unclear. The V and J ends lost 6 bases and 2 bases respectively, with 8 bases between them. CDR1 and CDR2 (germline): SNHLY, FYNNEI. The CDR3 runs 12 residues. CDR3 DNA: TGTGCCAGCAGCAAAGAAACCTACGAGCAGTACTTC. Amino acid sequence: CASSKETYEQYF.